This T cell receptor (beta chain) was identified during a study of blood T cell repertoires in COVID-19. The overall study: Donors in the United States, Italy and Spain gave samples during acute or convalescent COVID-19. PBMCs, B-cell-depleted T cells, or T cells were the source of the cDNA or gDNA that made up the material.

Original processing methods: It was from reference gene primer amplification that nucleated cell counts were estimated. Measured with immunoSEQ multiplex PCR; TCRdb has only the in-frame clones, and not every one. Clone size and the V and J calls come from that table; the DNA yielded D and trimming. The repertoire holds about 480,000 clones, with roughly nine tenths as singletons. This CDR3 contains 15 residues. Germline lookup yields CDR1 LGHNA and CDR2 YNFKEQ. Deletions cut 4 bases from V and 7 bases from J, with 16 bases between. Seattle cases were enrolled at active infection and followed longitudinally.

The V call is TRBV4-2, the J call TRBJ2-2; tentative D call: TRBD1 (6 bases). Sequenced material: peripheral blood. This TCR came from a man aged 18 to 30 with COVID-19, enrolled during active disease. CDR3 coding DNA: TGTGCCAGCAGCCCGGCAGGGGCCCGTAACGGGGAGCTGTTTTTT. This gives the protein CASSPAGARNGELFF.